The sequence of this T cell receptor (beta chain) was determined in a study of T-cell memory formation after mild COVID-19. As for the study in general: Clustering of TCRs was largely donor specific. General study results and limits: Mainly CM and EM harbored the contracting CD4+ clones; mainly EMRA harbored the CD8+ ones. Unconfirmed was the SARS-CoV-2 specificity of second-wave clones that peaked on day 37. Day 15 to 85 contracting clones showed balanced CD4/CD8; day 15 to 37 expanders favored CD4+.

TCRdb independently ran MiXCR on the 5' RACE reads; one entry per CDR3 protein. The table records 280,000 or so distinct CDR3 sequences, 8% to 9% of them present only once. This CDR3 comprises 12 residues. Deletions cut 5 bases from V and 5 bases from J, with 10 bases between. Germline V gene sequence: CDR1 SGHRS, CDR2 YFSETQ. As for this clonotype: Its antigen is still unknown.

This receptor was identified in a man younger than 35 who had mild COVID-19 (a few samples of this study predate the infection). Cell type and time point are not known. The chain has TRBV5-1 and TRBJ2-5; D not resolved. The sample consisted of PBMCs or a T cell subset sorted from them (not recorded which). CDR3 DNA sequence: TGCGCCAGCAGTGGCGAAAGGGAGACCCAGTACTTC. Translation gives CASSGERETQYF.